This T cell receptor (beta chain) is from a study of CD8+CD57+ T cells in acquired aplastic anemia. General observations from the study: Nearly 30 CD8+ CDR3 sequences were shared between patients and controls. Levels of CD8+ Simpson's diversity were not significantly distinct in patients versus controls.

On this clonotype: The antigen is unknown.

This CDR3 has 16 amino acids. J lost 11 bases, V lost 2 bases, and 14 bases had no gene match. According to the study, genomic DNA was the template for TCR beta VDJ and CDR3 profiling. A single record per CDR3 protein comes from TCRdb applying MiXCR to the reads. The sample includes about 290,000 distinct CDR3 sequences, approximately 60% of them seen just once. Selection for sequencing was limited to patients who had shown CD8+CD57+ cell expansion by flow cytometry. The chain uses TRBV12-3 or TRBV12-4 and TRBJ2-3, with 9 bases identical to TRBD2. This receptor was obtained from a human donor with aplastic anemia. The sample comprised sorted CD4+, CD8+, or CD8+CD57+ T cells (not recorded which) from PBMCs. The CDR3 bases are TGTGCCAGCAGTTTATGGCTAGCGGGACGCGGGGGGGAGCAGTATTTT. Protein sequence: CASSLWLAGRGGEQYF.